Shown below are 14 T cell receptor beta chains from a single sample sequenced in a study of blood T cell repertoires in COVID-19. The method was immunoSEQ multiplex PCR; TCRdb's version includes in-frame clones alone and lacks a portion of them. Of 150,000 to 200,000 clones listed, over 70% are singletons. The sequencing sample was made of PBMCs or T cells enriched from blood (not recorded which). The origin of the receptors is a man between 65 and 79 years old who had been exposed to COVID-19.

A remark on this clone: This specimen includes other DNA sequences encoding the same CDR3. The chain links TRBV5-4 to TRBJ2-1; TRBD1 might be the D (5 bases). The CDR3 loop spans 12 amino acids. Between the trimmed V and J ends, which lost 4 bases and 5 bases, there was a span of 7 bases. Germline CDR1 is SGHNT and CDR2 is YYREEE (reference sequence). CDR3 residues: CASSLTDNEQFF. The CDR3 DNA reads as TGTGCCAGCAGCCTGACAGACAATGAGCAGTTCTTC.

The chain uses TRBV6-6 and TRBJ1-2; 7 positions match TRBD1. This CDR3 spans 13 amino acids. Looked up from germline, CDR1 is MNHNY and CDR2 is SVGAGI (reference sequence). V dropped 7 bases and J dropped 3; count of bases not matched to a gene: 5. For the CDR3, the DNA is TGTGCCAGCATAAAAGGGGGCGACTATGGCTACACCTTC. Encoded protein: CASIKGGDYGYTF.

The chain employs TRBV28 and TRBJ2-1; a weak D match, TRBD1 (6 bases). CDR1 is MDHEN and CDR2 is SYDVKM in the germline V gene. V lost 2 bases to trimming and J lost 8 bases, with 7 bases between them. This CDR3 is built from 12 residues. In nucleotides, the CDR3 is TGTGCCAGCAGTTTAAGGGGGTATGAGCAGTTCTTC. This codes for CASSLRGYEQFF.

This clone was counted a few times. V and J are TRBV3-1 (or the pseudogene TRBV3-2) and TRBJ2-5, with TRBD1 matching 7 bases. The CDR3 is 13 amino acids. Germline-derived CDR1 and CDR2 are LGHDT and YNNKEL (reference sequence). V trimming: 6 bases; J trimming: 5 bases; junction bases outside the gene matches: 6. CDR3 amino acids: CASRAEGAETQYF. CDR3 sequence (DNA): TGTGCCAGCAGGGCCGAGGGGGCTGAGACCCAGTACTTC.

This chain connects TRBV19 to TRBJ1-1; D gene unclear. This CDR3 has 14 residues. The germline gives CDR1 LNHDA, CDR2 SQIVND (reference sequence). The V and J ends lost 5 bases and 3 bases respectively, with 13 bases between them. This CDR3 is CASSLRHDHTEAFF. Written as DNA, the CDR3 is TGTGCCAGTAGTCTCAGACACGACCACACTGAAGCTTTCTTT.

This clone was counted many times. V and J are TRBV4-3 and TRBJ1-4, with D possibly matching TRBD1 (6 bases). Germline CDR1 is LGHNA and CDR2 is YSLEER. CDR3 length: 17 amino acids. Trimming removed 5 bases at V and 5 bases at J, with 21 bases between. CDR3 loop: CASSFTDFRGSNEKLFF. CDR3 coding DNA: TGCGCCAGCAGCTTTACCGACTTCAGGGGTTCAAATGAAAAACTGTTTTTT.

This rearrangement joins TRBV21-1 to TRBJ2-7; the DNA was not compared with TRBD1, the D call given in the table. TRBV21-1 is annotated as a pseudogene. This CDR3 has 18 amino acids. As DNA, the CDR3 is TGTGCCAGCAGCAAAGGGGGAAGCCAGGGGCTCCCGTCCTACGAGCAGTACTTC. Translated, it gives CASSKGGSQGLPSYEQYF.

This chain uses TRBV2 with TRBJ1-5, with no clear D. V lost 8 bases, J lost 4 bases, and 18 bases lay in between. The CDR3 runs 15 residues. The germline V gene encodes CDR1 SNHLY and CDR2 FYNNEI. CDR3 residues: CASSWEGLGNQPQHF. Here the CDR3 DNA reads TGTGCCAGCTCTTGGGAGGGATTGGGGAATCAGCCCCAGCATTTT.

This rearrangement joins TRBV23-1 to TRBJ2-7; 8 positions match TRBD2. TRBV23-1 is flagged as an ORF with uncertain function. V gave up 0 bases and J gave up 0 bases; unmatched junction bases: 4. The CDR3 length is 16 residues. The CDR3 reads CASSQSPGGFSYEQYF. CDR3 bases: TGCGCCAGCAGTCAATCTCCGGGGGGGTTCTCCTACGAGCAGTACTTC.

V is TRBV7-9 and J is TRBJ1-1, with 8 bases identical to TRBD1. Per the germline V gene, CDR1 is SEHNR and CDR2 is FQNEAQ (reference sequence). Losses at the gene ends were 1 base for V and 8 bases for J; bases not matched to a gene: 3. The CDR3 totals 13 residues. CDR3 in amino acids: CASSLGQGSEAFF. The CDR3 DNA follows: TGTGCCAGCAGCTTAGGACAGGGGTCCGAAGCTTTCTTT.

This chain uses TRBV21-1 with TRBJ2-3; TRBD2 is taken as the D call from the table, unchecked against the DNA. TRBV21-1 is tagged as a pseudogene. The CDR3 has 18 residues. CDR3 in DNA: TGTGCCAGCGGGATACTGGAGTGGAATTTATGGGGAGCAGATACGCAGTATTTT. Translation gives CASGILEWNLWGADTQYF.

In DNA, the CDR3 is TGCAGCGTTGGTGTGACAGGCGGGAGGAATGAGCAGTTCTTC. Translation gives CSVGVTGGRNEQFF. The chain links TRBV29-1 to TRBJ2-1; 8 bases map to TRBD2. Germline V CDR1 and CDR2: SQVTM, ANQGSEA. Trimming at V came to 4 bases and at J to 7 bases, leaving 9 bases not matched to a gene. The CDR3 has 14 residues.

The chain joins TRBV29-1 to TRBJ1-2, with no clear D. Trimming took off 0 bases at V and 7 bases at J, with 15 bases between the two ends. The V gene's germline CDR1 is SQVTM and CDR2 ANQGSEA. CDR3 length: 14 residues. The CDR3 DNA is TGCAGCGTTGAAGATCTTCTGGGAGGGCTTGGCTACACCTTC. Translated, it gives CSVEDLLGGLGYTF.

V is TRBV6-5 and J is TRBJ2-7; 9 bases agree with TRBD2. Germline V gene lookup returns CDR1 MNHEY and CDR2 SVGAGI. The CDR3 loop spans 16 amino acids. The trim removed 2 bases at V and 2 bases at J, leaving 7 bases unmatched. The CDR3, as DNA: TGTGCCAGCAGTTACGGGATAGCGGGGGAGACCTACGAGCAGTACTTC. Translation: CASSYGIAGETYEQYF.